This T cell receptor beta chain was sequenced for a study of blood T cell repertoires in COVID-19. Study as a whole: From the United States, Italy and Spain came samples of acute and convalescent COVID-19. In each case, the material was cDNA or gDNA derived from T cells, B-cell-depleted T cells, or PBMCs.

The V gene's germline CDR1 is MNHEY and CDR2 SMNVEV (reference sequence). V trimming: 5 bases; J trimming: 1 base; junction bases outside the gene matches: 8. The CDR3 is 16 residues long. In the original processing: Scientists estimated how many nucleated cells there were by amplifying reference gene primers. TCRdb's copy holds only in-frame clones and misses some; the assay was immunoSEQ multiplex PCR. That table gives V, J and clone size, and the DNA gave D and trimming. The repertoire holds tens of thousands of clones, with roughly 86% as singletons. The receptor was derived from a middle-aged man with active or convalescent COVID-19. Material: peripheral blood. This chain connects TRBV27 to TRBJ2-1; 7 nucleotides line up with TRBD1. In DNA form, the CDR3 reads TGTGCCAGCAGTAACCTACAGGGGCGATCCTACAATGAGCAGTTCTTC. This codes for CASSNLQGRSYNEQFF.